The clone carrying this TCR beta chain was seen more than once but under ten times. Its specificity is unknown. The library was made from cDNA and included unique molecular identifiers. The yield from approximately 1 to 10 million T cells was roughly 0.5 million cDNA molecules in total. MiXCR was run by TCRdb on the PCR reads, yielding one entry per CDR3 protein. The sample includes some 190,000 distinct CDR3 sequences, approximately 28% of them seen just once. The germline CDR1 and CDR2 sequences are SGHRS and YFSETQ. Between the trimmed V and J ends, which lost 4 bases and 4 bases, there was a span of 10 bases. CDR3 size: 13 residues. These data belong to a study of post-analysis software for immune sequencing data. Whole-study context: Several disease courses (relapsing-remitting, secondary progressive and progressive-relapsing) of multiple sclerosis were included.

General study results and limits: Controls had significantly higher normalized Chao1 diversity than multiple sclerosis patients. When the samples were clustered directly with F measure, those that had been prepared in the same batch showed strong co-clustering. TRBV segments more frequent in patients than in controls numbered about 5 and included TRBV5-6, TRBV5-1 and TRBV20-1.

This chain links TRBV5-1 with TRBJ2-3; no clear D gene. Sequencing was done on a sample of blood. The source of this sequence is a girl under 18 with multiple sclerosis. CDR3 in DNA: TGCGCCAGCAGCCCGCTCATTGCAGATACGCAGTATTTT. Its translation is CASSPLIADTQYF.